This passage covers 20 T cell receptor beta chains from one sample sequenced in a study of siplizumab effects on memory and regulatory T cells. Clones were sequenced by immunoSEQ multiplex PCR, and TCRdb holds only the in-frame ones, with some missing. The sample lists 70,000 to 100,000 clones, more than 85% seen once, with 6.5% in the top ten. Sequencing was performed on CD8+ T cells sorted from blood. These receptors were obtained from a human donor in good health.

The chain combines TRBV13 with TRBJ2-3; TRBD2 agrees at 9 bases. The CDR3 covers 15 residues. Trimming cost V 3 bases and J 1 base; bases outside gene matches: 2. Germline V gene data show CDR1 as PRHDT and CDR2 as FYEKMQ (reference sequence). The CDR3 reads CASSLPSGGTDTQYF. In DNA form, the CDR3 reads TGTGCCAGCAGCTTGCCTAGCGGGGGCACAGATACGCAGTATTTT.

The rearrangement uses TRBV30 and TRBJ1-5; D not resolved. Germline V gives CDR1 GTSNPN, CDR2 SVGIG (reference sequence). The CDR3 contains 13 residues. The V gene lost 1 base and the J gene lost 2 bases, with 6 bases spanning the gap. CDR3 sequence reads: CAWSADGNQPQHF. The CDR3 DNA reads TGTGCCTGGAGTGCCGACGGCAATCAGCCCCAGCATTTT. The full variable domain, rest sourced from reference TRBV30 and TRBJ1-5, is SQTIHQWPATLVQPVGSPLSLECTVEGTSNPNLYWYRQAAGRGLQLLFYSVGIGQISSEVPQNLSASRPQDRQFILSSKKLLLSDSGFYLCAWSADGNQPQHFGDGTRLSIL.

The chain combines TRBV28 with TRBJ1-2; maybe TRBD1 (5 bases). CDR1 MDHEN and CDR2 SYDVKM come from the germline V gene. Trimming removed 6 bases from V and 7 bases from J, with 9 bases in between. The CDR3 consists of 11 residues. The CDR3 reads CASSPTGGYTF. CDR3 nucleotides: TGTGCCAGCAGCCCAACAGGTGGCTACACCTTC.

The genes are TRBV7-3 and TRBJ2-1; D gene unclear. The CDR3 runs to 14 residues. From germline, CDR1 is SGHTA and CDR2 FQGTGA. V was shortened by 8 bases and J by 1 base, with 12 bases between the two germline ends. The CDR3 sequence is CASAVTGSYNEQFF. In DNA, the CDR3 is TGTGCCAGCGCCGTCACCGGGTCCTACAATGAGCAGTTCTTC.

The chain joins TRBV7-9 to TRBJ2-1; possibly TRBD1 for D (8 bases). This CDR3 has 14 residues. Germline CDR1 reads SEHNR; CDR2 reads FQNEAQ (reference sequence). V was cut by 1 base and J by 9 bases, with 13 bases left in between. The DNA of the CDR3 is TGTGCCAGCAGCTTAGTACAGGGGGGGAGTGAGCAGTTCTTC. Its protein is CASSLVQGGSEQFF.

This chain links TRBV11-2 with TRBJ2-3; TRBD2 agrees at 7 bases. This CDR3 comprises 14 residues. Germline values: CDR1 SGHAT, CDR2 FQNNGV. The V segment lost 5 bases and the J segment 4 bases; nucleotides outside the gene matches: 6. Here the CDR3 DNA reads TGTGCCAGCAGCCTACTAGCGCCGGCAGATACGCAGTATTTT. It translates to CASSLLAPADTQYF. The full variable domain, with the rest looked up from reference TRBV11-2 and TRBJ2-3, is EAGVAQSPRYKIIEKRQSVAFWCNPISGHATLYWYQQILGQGPKLLIQFQNNGVVDDSQLPKDRFSAERLKGVDSTLKIQPAKLEDSAVYLCASSLLAPADTQYFGPGTRLTVL.

The rearrangement uses TRBV2 and TRBJ1-2; 10 positions agree with TRBD1. The CDR3 is 13 amino acids. Trimming at V came to 6 bases and at J to 6 bases, leaving 4 bases not matched to a gene. Germline CDR1 is SNHLY and CDR2 is FYNNEI. The CDR3 DNA is TGTGCCAGCAGCGCGGGACAGGGGAATGGCTACACCTTC. Protein product: CASSAGQGNGYTF.

The rearrangement links TRBV19 to TRBJ2-1; tentative D call: TRBD1 (5 bases). Trimming shortened V by 6 bases and J by 9 bases, and 12 bases separated the two germline ends. The germline CDR1 and CDR2 sequences are LNHDA and SQIVND (reference sequence). CDR3 length: 12 amino acids. Written as DNA, the CDR3 is TGTGCCAGTAGCGCAGGGTTAAGTGAGCAGTTCTTC. It translates to CASSAGLSEQFF.

The chain combines TRBV27 with TRBJ2-1; TRBD2 is a possible D gene (5 bases). Trimming stripped 2 bases from V and 2 bases from J, with 10 bases between. This CDR3 contains 15 residues. Germline values: CDR1 MNHEY, CDR2 SMNVEV (reference sequence). The CDR3: CASSLAQTTYNEQFF. DNA of the CDR3: TGTGCCAGCAGTTTAGCCCAGACTACCTACAATGAGCAGTTCTTC.

This clone was seen just once. V and J are TRBV7-2 and TRBJ2-1; D is perhaps TRBD2 (6 bases). Looked up from germline, CDR1 is SGHTA and CDR2 is FQGNSA. This CDR3 spans 14 amino acids. V dropped 5 bases and J dropped 3 bases, with 11 bases sitting between them. This chain's CDR3 is CASSGLLYYNEQFF. CDR3 nucleotide sequence: TGTGCCAGCAGCGGACTACTTTACTACAATGAGCAGTTCTTC.

The gene calls are TRBV23-1 and TRBJ1-1, with TRBD1 matching over 11 bases. TRBV23-1 is flagged as an ORF with uncertain function. This CDR3 is 17 amino acids long. V shed 3 bases and J 0 bases; nucleotides not matched to a gene: 6. The CDR3 spells CASSHGTGGPMNTEAFF. CDR3 sequence (DNA): TGCGCCAGCAGTCATGGGACAGGGGGACCGATGAACACTGAAGCTTTCTTT.

The gene calls are TRBV27 and TRBJ1-1, with D perhaps matching TRBD1 (6 bases). This CDR3 is built from 15 residues. V was trimmed by 4 bases and J by 2 bases, leaving 14 bases between them. Germline V gene sequence: CDR1 MNHEY, CDR2 SMNVEV (reference sequence). CDR3 loop: CASSSLQGLNTEAFF. The CDR3 nucleotides read TGTGCCAGCAGTTCCCTACAGGGACTAAACACTGAAGCTTTCTTT.

V is TRBV4-1 and J is TRBJ1-1; the match to TRBD1 covers 9 bases. The V and J ends lost 6 bases and 6 bases, in that order; junction bases with no gene match: 5. CDR1 is MGHRA and CDR2 is YSYEKL in the germline V gene. There are 13 residues in the CDR3. As DNA, the CDR3 is TGCGCCAGCAGGGGACAGGGTATTTCTGAAGCTTTCTTT. Translating it yields CASRGQGISEAFF.

The J gene is TRBJ2-5, the V gene TRBV30; TRBD2 is a possible D gene (6 bases). There are 13 residues in the CDR3. V lost 2 bases to trimming and J lost 5 bases, with 12 bases between them. Germline lookup yields CDR1 GTSNPN and CDR2 SVGIG (reference sequence). The DNA of the CDR3 is TGTGCCTGGAGTAGGGGACTGGGGGAGACCCAGTACTTC. Protein sequence: CAWSRGLGETQYF.

J is TRBJ2-2 and V is TRBV6-5; unclear D gene. The V end lost 5 bases, the J end lost 8 bases, and 12 bases lay between the germline ends. Germline V gives CDR1 MNHEY, CDR2 SVGAGI. This CDR3 comprises 13 residues. The DNA of the CDR3 is TGTGCCAGCAGTCACGCCCTGGCTGGGGAGCTGTTTTTT. Translated, it gives CASSHALAGELFF.

The CDR3 loop is CASSLAESSYEQYF. The CDR3 coding sequence is TGTGCCAGCAGCTTAGCAGAGAGCTCCTACGAGCAGTACTTC. This chain joins TRBV7-2 and TRBJ2-7; the D is unclear. Germline values: CDR1 SGHTA, CDR2 FQGNSA. Trimming stripped 0 bases from V and 0 bases from J, with 6 bases between. The CDR3 spans 14 residues.

CDR3 sequence reads: CASSRPRGTYNEQFF. CDR3 nucleotide sequence: TGTGCCAGCAGCCGACCCAGGGGGACCTACAATGAGCAGTTCTTC. This sequence joins TRBV7-9 and TRBJ2-1; 7 bases align to TRBD1. J was trimmed by 2 bases and V by 5 bases; bases with no gene match: 6. The germline CDR1 and CDR2 sequences are SEHNR and FQNEAQ (reference sequence). The CDR3 runs 15 residues. The full variable domain, its missing parts supplied by reference TRBV7-9 and TRBJ2-1, is DTGVSQNPRHKITKRGQNVTFRCDPISEHNRLYWYRQTLGQGPEFLTYFQNEAQLEKSRLLSDRFSAERPKGSFSTLEIQRTEQGDSAMYLCASSRPRGTYNEQFFGPGTRLTVL.

J is TRBJ2-5 and V is TRBV5-8; D remains unclear. Trimming stripped 4 bases from V and 5 bases from J, with 12 bases between. Germline values: CDR1 SGHTS, CDR2 YDEGEE. CDR3 length: 13 amino acids. CDR3 coding DNA: TGTGCCAGCAGCCCGTACAGCTTCGAGACCCAGTACTTC. Amino acids: CASSPYSFETQYF.

The chain couples TRBV27 to TRBJ2-1, with no clear D. The CDR3 contains 15 residues. V lost 6 bases and J lost 8, with 20 bases in between. CDR1 MNHEY and CDR2 SMNVEV come from the germline V gene (reference sequence). The CDR3 loop reads CASSLTSPPLDEQFF. As DNA, the CDR3 is TGTGCCAGCAGCTTGACATCGCCGCCTTTGGATGAGCAGTTCTTC.

This chain connects TRBV7-9 to TRBJ2-7; D may match TRBD1 or TRBD2 (5 bases each). The CDR3 runs 14 residues. The V gene lost 4 bases and the J gene lost 6 bases, with 16 bases spanning the gap. Germline V CDR1 and CDR2: SEHNR, FQNEAQ (reference sequence). The CDR3 DNA reads TGTGCCAGCAGCTCGCCGGGGCAGGTCGGCGAGCAGTACTTC. Translating it yields CASSSPGQVGEQYF.